Presented here are 27 T cell receptor beta chains from one specimen sequenced in a study of blood T cell repertoires in COVID-19. Sequencing was performed with immunoSEQ multiplex PCR; in TCRdb, only in-frame clones are kept and a portion is missing. The table lists hundreds of thousands of clones, around 85% of them singletons. Sequencing was performed on PBMCs or T cells enriched from blood (not recorded which). These receptors all stem from a woman aged 55-70 years who had recovered from COVID-19.

The genes are TRBV7-8 and TRBJ2-3; D may be TRBD1 (5 bases). The CDR3 is 13 residues long. CDR1 is SGHVS, CDR2 FQNEAQ, per germline. V lost 3 bases, J lost 3 bases, and 7 bases lay in between. CDR3 residues: CASSFQGTDTQYF. The CDR3 region has the DNA TGTGCCAGCAGCTTCCAGGGAACAGATACGCAGTATTTT.

The chain links TRBV11-2 to TRBJ2-7; TRBD1 aligns across 8 bases. Trimming at V came to 5 bases and at J to 5 bases, leaving 11 bases not matched to a gene. In germline, CDR1 is SGHAT, CDR2 FQNNGV. CDR3 length: 15 residues. The CDR3, as DNA: TGTGCCAGCAGCCCATGGAGGACAGGGAGTGACGAGCAGTACTTC. It yields the protein CASSPWRTGSDEQYF.

V gene TRBV28 combines with J gene TRBJ1-3; D call uncertain. The CDR3 is 16 residues long. Per germline, CDR1 MDHEN and CDR2 SYDVKM. Deletions cut 3 bases from V and 0 bases from J, with 12 bases between. As DNA, the CDR3 is TGTGCCAGCAGTTTTACCCTGGGCCGCTCTGGAAACACCATATATTTT. Encoded protein: CASSFTLGRSGNTIYF.

The chain has TRBV6-5 and TRBJ1-2; D gene ambiguous. V was pared by 0 bases and J by 5 bases, with 4 bases between. The CDR3 runs to 12 residues. Germline assignment: CDR1 MNHEY and CDR2 SVGAGI. DNA of the CDR3: TGTGCCAGCAGTTACTCCGGGTATGGCTACACCTTC. This codes for CASSYSGYGYTF.

This clone was counted between two and nine times. The genes are TRBV6-1 and TRBJ1-4; 7 positions match TRBD1. There are 14 residues in the CDR3. CDR1 MNHNS and CDR2 SASEGT come from the germline V gene. The V gene end was trimmed by 6 bases and the J gene end by 7 bases; junction bases not matched to a gene: 8. DNA of the CDR3: TGTGCCAGCAGGATGGGACAGTCTGCTGAAAAACTGTTTTTT. It translates to CASRMGQSAEKLFF.

The chain combines TRBV2 with TRBJ2-1; the match to TRBD1 covers 9 bases. The CDR3 is made up of 12 amino acids. V lost 5 bases to trimming and J lost 9 bases; unmatched junction nucleotides: 2. CDR1 SNHLY and CDR2 FYNNEI come from the germline V gene. The CDR3 DNA sequence: TGTGCCAGCAGTTCGGACAGGGGTGAGCAGTTCTTC. Its translation is CASSSDRGEQFF.

This rearrangement joins TRBV7-9 to TRBJ1-4; unclear D gene. The CDR3 contains 15 residues. Deletions cut 2 bases from V and 1 base from J, with 8 bases between. Germline CDR1 SEHNR, CDR2 FQNEAQ (reference sequence). This CDR3 is CASSLWSGTNEKLFF. DNA for the CDR3: TGTGCCAGCAGCTTATGGTCAGGAACTAATGAAAAACTGTTTTTT.

This clone turned up a few times. The chain employs TRBV30 and TRBJ2-3; 7 bases map to TRBD1. Germline CDR1 is GTSNPN and CDR2 is SVGIG (reference sequence). The CDR3 sequence is 15 residues long. V gave up 1 base and J gave up 5 bases; unmatched junction bases: 9. The CDR3 bases are TGTGCCTGGAGTGGCCAGGGGGTTGTGAGAGATACGCAGTATTTT. Encoded protein: CAWSGQGVVRDTQYF.

The chain employs TRBV5-1 and TRBJ1-2, with TRBD1 identical over 7 bases. The CDR3 loop spans 16 amino acids. Germline assignment: CDR1 SGHRS and CDR2 YFSETQ. Trimming removed 7 bases from V and 2 bases from J; junction bases left unmatched: 14. Here the CDR3 DNA reads TGCGCCAGCTCCCCGACAGGGAATAAGGCCAACTATGGCTACACCTTC. This codes for CASSPTGNKANYGYTF.

This clone was recorded only once. The J gene is TRBJ1-1, the V gene TRBV18, with 8 bases aligning to TRBD1. CDR3 length: 16 residues. Germline V gives CDR1 KGHSH, CDR2 LQKENI. With V trimmed by 2 bases and J by 2 bases, 7 bases remained unmatched. The CDR3 bases are TGTGCCAGCTCACCATACACCGGGACAGGAAACACTGAAGCTTTCTTT. The encoded protein is CASSPYTGTGNTEAFF.

The J gene is TRBJ1-5, the V gene TRBV2; 8 nucleotides align to TRBD1. The CDR3 length is 17 residues. With V trimmed by 7 bases and J by 6 bases, 17 bases remained unmatched. Per the germline V gene, CDR1 is SNHLY and CDR2 is FYNNEI. As DNA, the CDR3 is TGTGCCAGCATGGGGAGGACAGGGAGGTTCAATCGTCAGCCCCAGCATTTT. Translating it yields CASMGRTGRFNRQPQHF.

V usage is TRBV5-1 and J usage is TRBJ2-1; D perhaps matches TRBD2 (6 bases). Germline loops: CDR1 SGHRS, CDR2 YFSETQ. The CDR3 covers 16 residues. Trimming took 3 bases from V and 0 from J, leaving 13 bases between them. CDR3 region: CASSSSVGGSYNEQFF. The CDR3 DNA reads TGCGCCAGCAGCTCGAGCGTGGGGGGCTCCTACAATGAGCAGTTCTTC.

The chain combines TRBV24-1 with TRBJ1-2; the match to TRBD1 covers 7 bases. The CDR3 has 15 amino acids. Looked up from germline, CDR1 is KGHDR and CDR2 is SFDVKD. J was trimmed by 4 bases and V by 9 bases; bases with no gene match: 13. The CDR3 loop is CATSTTGGGVYGYTF. The DNA for the CDR3 is TGTGCCACCTCCACCACGGGAGGGGGCGTCTATGGCTACACCTTC.

The chain has TRBV25-1 and TRBJ1-4; TRBD1 aligns across 9 bases. Losses at the gene ends were 8 bases for V and 8 bases for J; bases not matched to a gene: 9. From germline, CDR1 is MGHDK and CDR2 SYGVNS. This CDR3 is 14 amino acids long. The CDR3 DNA reads TGTGCCAGCGGCCCGGGACAGGGCAACGAAAAACTGTTTTTT. Translation gives CASGPGQGNEKLFF. Based on the CDR3 plus reference TRBV25-1 and TRBJ1-4, the full variable domain is EADIYQTPRYLVIGTGKKITLECSQTMGHDKMYWYQQDPGMELHLIHYSYGVNSTEKGDLSSESTVSRIRTEHFPLTLESARPSHTSQYLCASGPGQGNEKLFFGSGTQLSVL.

V gene TRBV9 combines with J gene TRBJ1-2, with D tentatively TRBD1 (6 bases). Trimming left V 2 bases short and J 8 bases short, with 16 bases between. CDR1 is SGDLS, CDR2 YYNGEE, per germline. The CDR3 contains 14 residues. CDR3 nucleotides: TGTGCCAGCAGCGTCTCTCAGGGGCTCCCGGGCTACACCTTC. As protein: CASSVSQGLPGYTF. The whole variable domain, remainder taken from reference TRBV9 and TRBJ1-2, is DSGVTQTPKHLITATGQRVTLRCSPRSGDLSVYWYQQSLDQGLQFLIQYYNGEERAKGNILERFSAQQFPDLHSELNLSSLELGDSALYFCASSVSQGLPGYTFGSGTRLTVV.

The rearrangement uses TRBV5-1 and TRBJ1-1; D gene unclear. With 0 bases removed from V and 6 bases from J, the gap between germline ends came to 15 bases. This CDR3 contains 15 residues. Germline loops: CDR1 SGHRS, CDR2 YFSETQ. The CDR3 bases are TGCGCCAGCAGCTTGGCCCCGGGTATGAGGGCTGAAGCTTTCTTT. Translated: CASSLAPGMRAEAFF.

The chain uses TRBV5-1 and TRBJ2-3; tentative D call: TRBD2 (6 bases). Germline CDR1 reads SGHRS; CDR2 reads YFSETQ. The CDR3 has 11 residues. Trimming took off 4 bases at V and 6 bases at J, with 6 bases between the two ends. CDR3 protein: CASSGGDTQYF. Written as DNA, the CDR3 is TGCGCCAGCAGCGGGGGGGATACGCAGTATTTT.

The chain recombines TRBV18 with TRBJ1-6; 8 bases align to TRBD1. Germline CDR1 is KGHSH and CDR2 is LQKENI. This CDR3 is built from 13 residues. V lost 6 bases, J lost 8 bases, and 3 bases stayed unmatched. The CDR3 protein is CASSLQGDSPLHF. The CDR3 DNA reads as TGTGCCAGCTCTCTACAGGGGGATTCACCCCTCCACTTT.

This clone was picked up one time. This chain connects TRBV11-2 to TRBJ2-1, with TRBD1 as a possible D gene (5 bases). The CDR3 totals 14 residues. Germline-derived CDR1 and CDR2 are SGHAT and FQNNGV. Trimming took 2 bases from V and 3 from J, leaving 8 bases between them. The CDR3 DNA is TGTGCCAGCAGCTTATACCAGGGCTACAATGAGCAGTTCTTC. This encodes CASSLYQGYNEQFF.

This chain uses TRBV18 with TRBJ2-5, with 7 bases identical to TRBD2. Germline V gene data show CDR1 as KGHSH and CDR2 as LQKENI. The CDR3 is 14 residues long. J gave up 3 bases and V 2 bases, and 3 bases lay outside the gene matches. In DNA form, the CDR3 reads TGTGCCAGCTCACCAGTCGGGGGGAAAGAGACCCAGTACTTC. Its translation: CASSPVGGKETQYF.

Details on this clone: This may be a read error: a much more frequent sequence differs by one nucleotide. The rearrangement links TRBV6-5 to TRBJ1-2; the D gene is possibly TRBD1 (6 bases). The CDR3 is 11 amino acids. The germline V gene encodes CDR1 MNHEY and CDR2 SVGAGI. V shed 5 bases and J shed 10 bases, with 11 bases lying between them. This CDR3 is CASSRGGDYTF. The CDR3 bases are TGTGCCAGCAGTCGAGGGGGAGACTACACCTTC.

CDR3 nucleotides: TGCAGTGGACATTCTAACTATGGCTACACCTTC. This sequence encodes CSGHSNYGYTF. The J gene is TRBJ1-2, the V gene TRBV20-1; D is ambiguous. The length of the CDR3 is 11 residues. Germline CDR1 and CDR2: DFQATT and SNEGSKA (reference sequence). Trimming took off 7 bases at V and 0 bases at J, with 6 bases between the two ends.

The CDR3 nucleotides read TGTGCCAGCAGTATCACCTACGAGCAGTACGTC. Translating it yields CASSITYEQYV. The chain recombines TRBV2 with TRBJ2-7; D is unclear. Germline-derived CDR1 and CDR2 are SNHLY and FYNNEI. The CDR3 consists of 11 residues. The V end was cut by 5 bases, the J end by 2 bases, with 4 bases between.

This clone was seen only a few times. The genes are TRBV7-9 and TRBJ1-1; possible D gene TRBD1, 6 bases. Germline CDR1 SEHNR, CDR2 FQNEAQ (reference sequence). V dropped 5 bases and J dropped 1 base, with 14 bases sitting between them. The CDR3 consists of 15 residues. The CDR3 sequence: CASSPLRDKNTEAFF. CDR3 sequence (DNA): TGTGCCAGCAGCCCCCTCCGGGACAAGAACACTGAAGCTTTCTTT. Variable domain in full (rest from reference TRBV7-9 and TRBJ1-1): DTGVSQNPRHKITKRGQNVTFRCDPISEHNRLYWYRQTLGQGPEFLTYFQNEAQLEKSRLLSDRFSAERPKGSFSTLEIQRTEQGDSAMYLCASSPLRDKNTEAFFGQGTRLTVV.

This chain joins TRBV6-5 and TRBJ2-3; 8 nucleotides match TRBD1. The CDR3 totals 15 residues. The trim removed 0 bases at V and 2 bases at J, leaving 1 base unmatched. Germline CDR1 MNHEY, CDR2 SVGAGI. The CDR3 region has the DNA TGTGCCAGCAGTTACTCTCAGGGGGCCACAGATACGCAGTATTTT. Amino acids: CASSYSQGATDTQYF.

This chain joins TRBV5-1 and TRBJ1-1, with TRBD1 as a possible D gene (5 bases). Germline V lookup: CDR1 SGHRS, CDR2 YFSETQ. V lost 3 bases to trimming and J lost 1 base, with 10 bases between them. The CDR3 length is 14 residues. CDR3 loop: CASSSQGENTEAFF. In DNA form, the CDR3 reads TGCGCCAGCAGCTCCCAGGGTGAGAACACTGAAGCTTTCTTT. Full variable domain (outside the CDR3, taken from reference TRBV5-1 and TRBJ1-1): KAGVTQTPRYLIKTRGQQVTLSCSPISGHRSVSWYQQTPGQGLQFLFEYFSETQRNKGNFPGRFSGRQFSNSRSEMNVSTLELGDSALYLCASSSQGENTEAFFGQGTRLTVV.

The CDR3 DNA follows: TGTGCCAGCAGCCCCGGGAATAACTATGGCTACACCTTC. Its protein is CASSPGNNYGYTF. This sequence joins TRBV6-6 and TRBJ1-2; no clear D. The V end lost 6 bases, the J end lost 1 base, and 9 bases lay between the germline ends. Germline CDR1 is MNHNY and CDR2 is SVGAGI (reference sequence). The CDR3 loop spans 13 amino acids.